The 2 T cell receptor beta chains below come from one sample, sequenced in a study of spatial heterogeneity in lung cancer. Study-wide findings and caveats: Counts of expanded alpha and beta TCRs within tumors tracked the tumor nonsynonymous mutation count.

TCRdb fed the 5' RACE reads into MiXCR, producing one record per CDR3 protein. The sample lists 5,500 to 8,000 distinct CDR3 sequences; approximately 15% were seen once. Time point in this sample: sample taken at primary tumor resection. These receptors lack a known antigen. The sequencing used lung tumor tissue, collected at surgery. These receptors were collected from a male donor with early-stage non-small cell lung cancer.

This clonotype is labeled as medium-sized. Little can be read into the size of this beta chain, an off-target read in a library designed for alpha chains. This chain connects TRBV7-2 to TRBJ1-1; unclear D gene. Germline CDR1 is SGHTA and CDR2 is FQGNSA. V was cut by 2 bases and J by 4 bases, with 8 bases left in between. The CDR3 is made up of 13 amino acids. CDR3 nucleotides: TGTGCCAGCAGCTTATACAGCCGCACTGAAGCTTTCTTT. Translation gives CASSLYSRTEAFF.

Only a few counts were recorded for this clonotype. Little can be read into the size of this beta chain, an off-target read in a library designed for alpha chains. The chain is built from TRBV20-1 and TRBJ2-3; D might be TRBD2 (5 bases). CDR3 length: 14 amino acids. Trimming stripped 4 bases from V and 5 bases from J, with 16 bases between. Germline V gene sequence: CDR1 DFQATT, CDR2 SNEGSKA (reference sequence). The CDR3 region has the DNA TGCAGTGCTACCGTCATAGCGTCGTTAGATACGCAGTATTTT. Translated, it gives CSATVIASLDTQYF.